Presented here are 15 T cell receptor beta chains from one specimen sequenced in a study of early T cells in non-severe SARS-CoV-2 infection. TCRdb re-analysed the 5' RACE reads in MiXCR, keeping a single row per CDR3 protein. The top ten hold approximately 4.9% of the sample, which has 70,000 to 75,000 distinct CDR3 sequences, 10% to 15% seen once. The material sequenced was whole blood. The source is an adult who was a healthcare worker with PCR-confirmed SARS-CoV-2 infection or an uninfected control (not recorded which).

This clonotype was seen repeatedly, ten times or more. This rearrangement joins TRBV6-6 to TRBJ2-1, with D hard to call. Per the germline V gene, CDR1 is MNHNY and CDR2 is SVGAGI (reference sequence). This CDR3 contains 15 residues. Trimming cost V 5 bases and J 0 bases, with 11 bases left between them. CDR3 DNA: TGTGCCAGCAGTAAAGGACGTTTCTCCTACAATGAGCAGTTCTTC. Its protein product is CASSKGRFSYNEQFF.

This clonotype was observed a handful of times. The chain is built from TRBV12-3 or TRBV12-4 and TRBJ2-1; the D is unclear. The V gene lost 7 bases and the J gene lost 9 bases, with 10 bases spanning the gap. CDR3 length equals 11 residues. The CDR3 bases are TGTGCCAGCAAATCGCTTGGTGAGCAGTTCTTC. Amino acid sequence: CASKSLGEQFF.

This clonotype appeared a few times. The chain carries TRBV3-1 and TRBJ2-7, with a possible D match to TRBD2 (6 bases). CDR3 length: 13 residues. Trimming pared 0 bases from V and 6 bases from J, leaving 9 bases between. In germline, CDR1 is LGHDT, CDR2 YNNKEL (reference sequence). The CDR3 DNA reads as TGTGCCAGCAGCCAAGAAGGTAGCGGCGAGCAGTACTTC. Translating it yields CASSQEGSGEQYF.

The chain combines TRBV5-1 with TRBJ2-2; unclear D gene. V lost 3 bases and J 1 base, leaving 13 bases between the germline ends. The CDR3 totals 16 residues. Germline values: CDR1 SGHRS, CDR2 YFSETQ. CDR3 coding DNA: TGCGCCAGCAGCTCTGGACCCTACCTGAACACCGGGGAGCTGTTTTTT. This sequence encodes CASSSGPYLNTGELFF. Full variable domain (remainder filled in from reference TRBV5-1 and TRBJ2-2): KAGVTQTPRYLIKTRGQQVTLSCSPISGHRSVSWYQQTPGQGLQFLFEYFSETQRNKGNFPGRFSGRQFSNSRSEMNVSTLELGDSALYLCASSSGPYLNTGELFFGEGSRLTVL.

Many counts were recorded for this clonotype. The chain joins TRBV2 to TRBJ2-7; D is unresolved. The ends were cut back, 0 bases at V and 4 bases at J, with 10 bases in the middle. CDR1 is SNHLY and CDR2 is FYNNEI in the germline V gene. The CDR3 totals 14 residues. Here the CDR3 DNA reads TGTGCCAGCAGTGAAGCGGAGATCGTTTACGAGCAGTACTTC. The encoded protein is CASSEAEIVYEQYF.

This clonotype was detected many times. The V gene is TRBV6-5, the J gene TRBJ2-3; D unclear. Germline assignment: CDR1 MNHEY and CDR2 SVGAGI. This CDR3 spans 16 amino acids. V was trimmed by 2 bases and J by 2 bases, leaving 14 bases between them. CDR3 in amino acids: CASSYKGYRVTDTQYF. CDR3 nucleotides: TGTGCCAGCAGTTACAAAGGGTATCGGGTCACAGATACGCAGTATTTT.

Ten or more counts support this clonotype. The V gene is TRBV7-9, the J gene TRBJ2-5; D is unclear. Trimming removed 8 bases at V and 0 bases at J, with 13 bases between. The CDR3 loop spans 14 amino acids. Germline CDR1 and CDR2: SEHNR and FQNEAQ (reference sequence). The CDR3 protein is CASFAPGHQETQYF. CDR3 coding DNA: TGTGCCAGCTTTGCCCCGGGCCACCAAGAGACCCAGTACTTC. The entire variable domain, with the rest obtained from reference TRBV7-9 and TRBJ2-5, is as follows: DTGVSQNPRHKITKRGQNVTFRCDPISEHNRLYWYRQTLGQGPEFLTYFQNEAQLEKSRLLSDRFSAERPKGSFSTLEIQRTEQGDSAMYLCASFAPGHQETQYFGPGTRLLVL.

The CDR3 DNA reads TGCGCCAGCAGCTTGGGCGGGACAGGGGCTAGAGATACGCAGTATTTT. Protein product: CASSLGGTGARDTQYF. The chain combines TRBV5-1 with TRBJ2-3, with 10 positions matching TRBD1. Germline values: CDR1 SGHRS, CDR2 YFSETQ. The CDR3 is made up of 16 amino acids. The J segment lost 5 bases and the V segment lost 0 bases, leaving 6 bases of the junction unmatched.

This chain uses TRBV20-1 with TRBJ1-1; 7 bases are a match to TRBD1. Germline V gives CDR1 DFQATT, CDR2 SNEGSKA (reference sequence). The CDR3 has 14 residues. V gave up 3 bases and J gave up 5 bases; unmatched junction bases: 9. Here the CDR3 DNA reads TGCAGTGCTAGGAAAGGGGGCGCATTTACTGAAGCTTTCTTT. Protein: CSARKGGAFTEAFF.

This clonotype was recorded many times. The rearrangement joins TRBV7-9 to TRBJ1-6; no clear D gene. Germline CDR1 is SEHNR and CDR2 is FQNEAQ (reference sequence). Trimming removed 0 bases at V and 10 bases at J, with 4 bases between. There are 12 residues in the CDR3. CDR3 nucleotide sequence: TGTGCCAGCAGCTTAGCGCGGTCACCCCTCCACTTT. It is translated as CASSLARSPLHF.

This clonotype was seen at least ten times. The chain combines TRBV3-1 with TRBJ2-2, with D unresolved. The germline CDR1 and CDR2 sequences are LGHDT and YNNKEL (reference sequence). CDR3 length equals 11 residues. Trimming took off 4 bases at V and 6 bases at J, with 3 bases between the two ends. CDR3 DNA sequence: TGTGCCAGCAGCCGCTCCGGGGAGCTGTTTTTT. This gives the protein CASSRSGELFF.

This clonotype appeared many times. The rearrangement uses TRBV19 and TRBJ2-1, with TRBD2 as a possible D gene (6 bases). The CDR3 consists of 15 residues. Per the germline V gene, CDR1 is LNHDA and CDR2 is SQIVND (reference sequence). Deletions cut 3 bases from V and 3 bases from J, with 12 bases between. This CDR3 is CASSIPSSDYNEQFF. The CDR3 DNA sequence: TGTGCCAGTAGTATCCCCTCTAGCGACTACAATGAGCAGTTCTTC.

The rearrangement links TRBV20-1 to TRBJ2-3; 9 nucleotides match TRBD2. Germline V CDR1 and CDR2: DFQATT, SNEGSKA (reference sequence). The CDR3 totals 14 residues. V lost 5 bases and J lost 11; bases outside the gene matches: 14. The CDR3 region is CSAPRTFSGGEQYF. The CDR3 region has the DNA TGCAGTGCTCCCCGAACGTTTAGCGGGGGTGAGCAGTATTTT.

Remarks on this clonotype: A read error may account for a junction end that differs from germline. The rearrangement links TRBV11-3 to TRBJ2-2; 12 bases line up with TRBD2. Germline V lookup: CDR1 SGHNT, CDR2 YENEEA. This CDR3 comprises 18 residues. The CDR3 coding sequence is TGTGCCAGCAGCCCCTTGCTAGCGGGAGGGCCGAACGCCGGGGAGCTGTTTTTT. Its protein product is CASSPLLAGGPNAGELFF.

CDR3 coding DNA: TGCAGCGTTGCAGTAAACACCGGGGAGCTGTTTTTT. Residues: CSVAVNTGELFF. The chain links TRBV29-1 to TRBJ2-2; no clear D gene. The CDR3 consists of 12 residues. V lost 4 bases, J lost 2 bases, and 5 bases lay in between. CDR1 is SQVTM and CDR2 is ANQGSEA in the germline V gene.